This TCR beta chain was identified during a study of early T cells in non-severe SARS-CoV-2 infection. Study context: Unsorted whole blood bulk RNA was sequenced, with unpaired chains.

Using its own MiXCR run on the 5' RACE reads, TCRdb lists one record per CDR3 protein. In the table there are around 80,000 distinct CDR3 sequences, roughly 10% of which are singletons. V gave up 0 bases and J gave up 6 bases; unmatched junction bases: 4. This CDR3 is 14 amino acids long. The germline CDR1 and CDR2 sequences are DFQATT and SNEGSKA (reference sequence). Study findings and constraints: Matching with VDJdb favored anti-spike CD8 responses (missing private and CD4 specificities).

This clonotype was observed many times. Antigen specificity is unknown. The chain joins TRBV20-1 to TRBJ2-1, with TRBD2 identical over 8 bases. The TCR was taken from an adult who was a healthcare worker with PCR-confirmed SARS-CoV-2 infection or an uninfected control (not recorded which). This material consisted of whole blood, taken at baseline. CDR3 nucleotide sequence: TGCAGTGCTAGAGACGGACTAGCTCGCAATGAGCAGTTCTTC. Translating it yields CSARDGLARNEQFF.